The 2 T cell receptor beta chains below were found in one sample sequenced in a study of T cells in localized non-small cell lung cancer. Profiling relied on immunoSEQ multiplex PCR, and the TCRdb table lists in-frame clones only, not all of them. There are 70,000 to 80,000 clones in the sample; 70% to 90% occur only once, and more than 20% lies in the top ten. Sequencing used peripheral blood, obtained before any cancer treatment. Receptor source: a woman aged 40 to 75 with stage I squamous cell lung carcinoma.

This clone was observed a single time. This chain uses TRBV9 with TRBJ1-1; D is perhaps TRBD1 (5 bases). Germline V gene sequence: CDR1 SGDLS, CDR2 YYNGEE. V lost 2 bases and J 5 bases, leaving 13 bases between the germline ends. The CDR3 is 14 amino acids. The CDR3 protein is CASSVGPAGTEAFF. In DNA form, the CDR3 reads TGTGCCAGCAGCGTGGGGCCGGCCGGGACTGAAGCTTTCTTT.

The chain uses TRBV4-1 and TRBJ1-1; 7 nucleotides align to TRBD1. Trimming at V came to 0 bases and at J to 1 base, leaving 5 bases not matched to a gene. Germline CDR1 MGHRA, CDR2 YSYEKL. CDR3 size: 16 residues. CDR3 residues: CASSQESRGANTEAFF. The CDR3 bases are TGCGCCAGCAGCCAAGAGTCCAGGGGGGCGAACACTGAAGCTTTCTTT.